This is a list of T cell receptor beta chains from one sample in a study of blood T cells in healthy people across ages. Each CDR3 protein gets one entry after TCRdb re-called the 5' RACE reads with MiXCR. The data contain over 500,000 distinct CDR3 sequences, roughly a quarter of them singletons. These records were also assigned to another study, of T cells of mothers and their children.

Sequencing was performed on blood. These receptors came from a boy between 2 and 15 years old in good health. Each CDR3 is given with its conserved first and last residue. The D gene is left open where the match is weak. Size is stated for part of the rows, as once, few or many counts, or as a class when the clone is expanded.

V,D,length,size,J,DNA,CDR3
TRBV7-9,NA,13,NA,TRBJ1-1,TGTGCCAGCACCCCACAGGGAGTAACTGAAGCTTTCTTT,CASTPQGVTEAFF
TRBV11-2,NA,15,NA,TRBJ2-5,TGTGCCAGCAGCTTTAAGTCGACGCAACAAGAGACCCAGTACTTC,CASSFKSTQQETQYF
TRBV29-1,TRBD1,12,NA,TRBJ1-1,TGCAGCGTACAGGGACAGCCCCTCGAAGCTTTCTTT,CSVQGQPLEAFF
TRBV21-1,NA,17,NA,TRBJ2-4,TGTGCCAGCAGCGATCGGGACAGAATTTTAGCCAAAAACATTCAGTACTTC,CASSDRDRILAKNIQYF
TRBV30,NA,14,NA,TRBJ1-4,TGTGCCTGGAGGAATAGGGCGCTGGGGGAAAAACTGTTTTTT,CAWRNRALGEKLFF
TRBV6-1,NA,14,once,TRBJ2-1,TGTGCCAGCAGTGAAGTCGGGCTTGGGAATGAGCAGTTCTTC,CASSEVGLGNEQFF
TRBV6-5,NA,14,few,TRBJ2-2,TGTGCCAGCACCGGGACACCCTGGACCGGGGAGCTGTTTTTT,CASTGTPWTGELFF
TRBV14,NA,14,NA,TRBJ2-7,TGTGCCAGCAGCATTCAGGGGACAACCTACGAGCAGTACTTC,CASSIQGTTYEQYF
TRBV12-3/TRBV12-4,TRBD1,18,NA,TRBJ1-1,TGTGCCAGCAGTTTATGGGACAGGGGTTATGCGGTGAACACTGAAGCTTTCTTT,CASSLWDRGYAVNTEAFF
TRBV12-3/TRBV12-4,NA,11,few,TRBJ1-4,TGTGCCAGCAGTTCCAGGTCGCAACTGTTTTTT,CASSSRSQLFF